This T cell receptor (beta chain) was captured by sequencing in a study of CD8 T cells in Susac syndrome. Negative isolation yielded the CD8+ and CD4+ T cells, while FACS enriched the TEMRA cells. The germline gives CDR1 MDHEN, CDR2 SYDVKM. CDR3 size: 14 residues. V dropped 6 bases and J dropped 4; count of bases not matched to a gene: 7. An amount of RNA that ranged from about 0.45 to 1 ug was reverse transcribed with random hexamers. MiXCR was run by TCRdb on the immunoSEQ multiplex PCR reads, yielding one entry per CDR3 protein. The sample consists of roughly 190,000 distinct CDR3 sequences, 90% to 95% of them appearing once.

The chain couples TRBV28 to TRBJ2-5; 8 bases fit TRBD2. Sequenced material: CD4+ T cells from PBMCs. The receptor's source is a human donor in good health. CDR3 nucleotides: TGTGCCAGCAGACCCAGCGGGGGTCGAGAGACCCAGTACTTC. Translation: CASRPSGGRETQYF.